This TCR beta chain came from a study of blood T cell repertoires in COVID-19. In the study overall: COVID-19 samples collected from the United States, Italy and Spain covered acute and convalescent phases. The analysed material was cDNA or gDNA that came from T cells, B-cell-depleted T cells, or PBMCs.

Per the authors' pipeline: For nucleated cells, counts were estimated from reference gene primer amplification. The data were produced by immunoSEQ multiplex PCR, yet TCRdb's version contains in-frame clones alone and is incomplete. The V and J calls and the clone size are those of that table, but D and trimming were determined from the DNA. The data hold approximately 230,000 clones, with just over 90% observed a single time. Material for sequencing was PBMCs or T cells enriched from blood (not recorded which). The clonotype comes from a woman in her late teens or twenties who had recovered from COVID-19.

CDR3 amino acids: CASAREANTEAFF. DNA of the CDR3: TGTGCCAGCGCAAGGGAGGCAAACACTGAAGCTTTCTTT. This rearrangement joins TRBV5-6 to TRBJ1-1, with unresolved D. Germline CDR1 and CDR2: SGHDT and YYEEEE. The CDR3 spans 13 residues. Deletions cut 7 bases from V and 2 bases from J, with 12 bases between.